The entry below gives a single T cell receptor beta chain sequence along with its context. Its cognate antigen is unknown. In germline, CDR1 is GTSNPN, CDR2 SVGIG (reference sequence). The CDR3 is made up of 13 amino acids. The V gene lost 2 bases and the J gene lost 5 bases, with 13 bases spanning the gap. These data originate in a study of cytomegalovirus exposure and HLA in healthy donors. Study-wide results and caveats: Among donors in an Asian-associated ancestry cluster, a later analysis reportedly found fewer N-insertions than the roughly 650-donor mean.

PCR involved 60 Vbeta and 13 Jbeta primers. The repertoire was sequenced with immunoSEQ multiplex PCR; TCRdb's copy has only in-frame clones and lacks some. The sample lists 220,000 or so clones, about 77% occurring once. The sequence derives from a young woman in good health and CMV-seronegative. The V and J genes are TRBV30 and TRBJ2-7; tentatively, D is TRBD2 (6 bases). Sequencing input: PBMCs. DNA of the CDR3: TGTGCCTGGAGTCTGATGGGGGGACACGAGCAGTACTTC. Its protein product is CAWSLMGGHEQYF.